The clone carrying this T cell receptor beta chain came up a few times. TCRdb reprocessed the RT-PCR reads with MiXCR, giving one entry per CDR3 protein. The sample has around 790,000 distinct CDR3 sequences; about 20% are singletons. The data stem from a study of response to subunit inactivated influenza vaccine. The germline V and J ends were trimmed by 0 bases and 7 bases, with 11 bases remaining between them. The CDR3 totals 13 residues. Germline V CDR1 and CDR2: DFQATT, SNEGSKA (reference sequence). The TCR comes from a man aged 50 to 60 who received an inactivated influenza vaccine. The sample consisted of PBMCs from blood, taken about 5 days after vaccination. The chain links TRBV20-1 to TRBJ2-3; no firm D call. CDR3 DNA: TGCAGTGCTAGAGATGACGGGCGGAATACGCAGTATTTT. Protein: CSARDDGRNTQYF.